This TCR beta chain was sequenced for a study of CD8 T cells in Susac syndrome. Across the study: Each patient with Susac syndrome, at the time of blood draw, was therapy-naive, on corticosteroids, or on intravenous immunoglobulin alone.

General study findings and limits: Where Susac syndrome CD4+ T cell repertoires were concerned, no clonal expansion was evident.

Between the trimmed V and J ends, which lost 1 base and 10 bases, there was a span of 16 bases. CDR3 size: 15 residues. CDR1 and CDR2 from the germline V gene are SGHVS and FNYEAQ. This clonotype appeared a single time. As yet, its antigen is unknown. Random hexamers served to reverse transcribe about 0.45 to 1 ug RNA. TCRdb recomputed calls from the immunoSEQ multiplex PCR reads with MiXCR, one row per CDR3 protein. Of about 140,000 distinct CDR3 sequences listed, approximately 94% are singletons. The diagnostic criteria were recently defined, and patients with Susac syndrome met them for definite or probable disease.

The clonotype originates from a human donor with Susac syndrome. This chain uses TRBV7-6 with TRBJ1-4; D unresolved. Sequencing was carried out using CD4+ T cells from PBMCs. The CDR3 is CASSLGSYGSGKLFF. The CDR3 DNA sequence: TGTGCCAGCAGCTTAGGGTCCTACGGTTCCGGAAAACTGTTTTTT.